Sequencing of this T cell receptor beta chain was carried out in a study of shared clonotypes between healthy human individuals. Study outcomes and limitations: Clonotypes which were not shared had lower generation probabilities than clonotypes that all four donors shared. Donor clonotype sharing was expected to depend on sequencing depth. Exclusively blood specimens were collected; tissue repertoires likely differ.

Notes on this clone: Antigen: not known.

The authors divided CD4+ cells into CD45RA+ naive and CD45RA-negative memory subsets. Germline CDR1 reads ENHRY; CDR2 reads SYGVKD. The CDR3 loop spans 13 amino acids. Deletions cut 11 bases from V and 1 base from J, with 12 bases between. The table came from immunoSEQ multiplex PCR; TCRdb's copy has only in-frame clones and leaves some out. Among 1,400,000 or so clones listed, around 98.5% were seen once. The sequence was collected from a man aged 25 to 45 in good health. The specimen sequenced was naive CD4+ T cells sorted from blood. Subset defined: CD45RA+ positively selected. The gene calls are TRBV10-3 and TRBJ1-3; D uncertain. DNA for the CDR3: TGTGCCTCACTAAGAGAGTCTGGAAACACCATATATTTT. This sequence encodes CASLRESGNTIYF.